One and the same sample provided the 8 T cell receptor beta chains below, sequenced in a study of blood T cell repertoires in COVID-19. TCRdb's table, derived via immunoSEQ multiplex PCR, lists solely in-frame clones and lacks some. The repertoire holds approximately 190,000 clones, with 82% as singletons. The source material was peripheral blood. These receptors all stem from a woman aged 55-69 years with COVID-19, enrolled during active disease.

In this sample, this clone turned up a few times. The chain couples TRBV30 to TRBJ1-5, with 10 positions matching TRBD1. CDR3 length equals 16 residues. The V segment lost 1 base and the J segment 6 bases; nucleotides outside the gene matches: 9. Germline V lookup: CDR1 GTSNPN, CDR2 SVGIG (reference sequence). The CDR3 loop reads CAWSAPLTGGGQPQHF. As DNA, the CDR3 is TGTGCCTGGAGTGCACCTTTGACAGGGGGCGGTCAGCCCCAGCATTTT. Together with reference TRBV30 and TRBJ1-5, the CDR3 gives the full variable domain: SQTIHQWPATLVQPVGSPLSLECTVEGTSNPNLYWYRQAAGRGLQLLFYSVGIGQISSEVPQNLSASRPQDRQFILSSKKLLLSDSGFYLCAWSAPLTGGGQPQHFGDGTRLSIL.

This chain connects TRBV19 to TRBJ2-2; 7 bases agree with TRBD2. The CDR3 has 14 residues. Losses at the gene ends were 9 bases for V and 2 bases for J; bases not matched to a gene: 6. CDR1 is LNHDA and CDR2 is SQIVND in the germline V gene (reference sequence). This CDR3 is CASKAGTNTGELFF. The CDR3 DNA is TGTGCCAGCAAAGCGGGAACCAACACCGGGGAGCTGTTTTTT.

The chain recombines TRBV2 with TRBJ1-2, with 8 bases matching TRBD1. V lost 3 bases to trimming and J lost 8 bases; unmatched junction nucleotides: 11. Per germline, CDR1 SNHLY and CDR2 FYNNEI. The CDR3 is 15 amino acids. This chain's CDR3 is CASSDRTGSGKGYTF. The DNA of the CDR3 is TGTGCCAGCAGTGACCGGACAGGGTCGGGAAAGGGCTACACCTTC.

The rearrangement links TRBV4-3 to TRBJ2-1; TRBD1 might be the D (5 bases). Germline-derived CDR1 and CDR2 are LGHNA and YSLEER. The CDR3 has 15 amino acids. Between the trimmed V and J ends, which lost 0 bases and 6 bases, there was a span of 12 bases. CDR3 in DNA: TGCGCCAGCAGCCAAGACCTAGACAGCCTCAATGAGCAGTTCTTC. Translating it yields CASSQDLDSLNEQFF.

This rearrangement joins TRBV7-9 to TRBJ1-5; 7 bases match TRBD1. The CDR3 length is 15 residues. V gave up 4 bases and J gave up 0 bases; unmatched junction bases: 3. From germline, CDR1 is SEHNR and CDR2 FQNEAQ (reference sequence). CDR3 loop: CASSSGTASNQPQHF. Written as DNA, the CDR3 is TGTGCCAGCAGCTCCGGGACAGCTAGCAATCAGCCCCAGCATTTT.

The chain combines TRBV19 with TRBJ1-4; TRBD1 agrees at 11 bases. Germline CDR1 reads LNHDA; CDR2 reads SQIVND (reference sequence). V was pared by 6 bases and J by 2 bases, with 11 bases of the junction left unmatched. The CDR3 loop spans 18 amino acids. The CDR3 DNA reads TGTGCCAGTAGGACTCTCGGGACAGGGGGGACTACTAATGAAAAACTGTTTTTT. Protein product: CASRTLGTGGTTNEKLFF. Looking up the rest from reference TRBV19 and TRBJ1-4 gives the full variable domain: DGGITQSPKYLFRKEGQNVTLSCEQNLNHDAMYWYRQDPGQGLRLIYYSQIVNDFQKGDIAEGYSVSREKKESFPLTVTSAQKNPTAFYLCASRTLGTGGTTNEKLFFGSGTQLSVL.

The genes are TRBV21-1 and TRBJ1-2; TRBD1 is the table's D call and was not checked against the DNA. TRBV21-1 is a pseudogene segment. The CDR3 extends over 13 amino acids. CDR3 sequence reads: CASNLTGGGGYTF. The CDR3 bases are TGTGCCAGCAACTTGACAGGGGGCGGTGGCTACACCTTC.

About this clone: Within the sample, other DNA sequences also encode this same CDR3. The rearrangement joins TRBV28 to TRBJ2-7; TRBD1 matches at 8 bases. Germline loops: CDR1 MDHEN, CDR2 SYDVKM. CDR3 length: 13 residues. Trimming removed 10 bases from V and 2 bases from J; junction bases left unmatched: 7. CDR3 sequence (DNA): TGTGCCACCAGACAGGGGAGCCCCTACGAGCAGTACTTC. Its translation is CATRQGSPYEQYF. The full variable domain, rest sourced from reference TRBV28 and TRBJ2-7, is DVKVTQSSRYLVKRTGEKVFLECVQDMDHENMFWYRQDPGLGLRLIYFSYDVKMKEKGDIPEGYSVSREKKERFSLILESASTNQTSMYLCATRQGSPYEQYFGPGTRLTVT.